A single sample is the source of the 22 T cell receptor beta chains below, sequenced in a study of shared clonotypes between healthy human individuals. Sequencing was performed with immunoSEQ multiplex PCR; in TCRdb, only in-frame clones are kept and a portion is missing. This table has about 2,200,000 clones, 90% to 95% appearing once. As defined, naive CD8 cells were CD45RO-negative and positively selected for CCR7, with terminally differentiated effector memory CD45RA+ cells excluded. Material for sequencing was naive CD8+ T cells from PBMCs. The source of these receptors is a man between 18 and 35 years old in good health. Some clones in this sample may be carry-over from other donors' samples.

This clone has a single count. In DNA, the CDR3 is TGTGCCGCCAGGACAGGGGGCTTAGCTTTCTTT. Translating gives CAARTGGLAFF. The chain links TRBV25-1 to TRBJ1-1; 11 nucleotides align to TRBD1. The CDR3 consists of 11 residues. With V trimmed by 11 bases and J by 10 bases, 6 bases remained unmatched. Germline loops: CDR1 MGHDK, CDR2 SYGVNS.

The chain employs TRBV19 and TRBJ2-1; 9 nucleotides match TRBD1. V was pared by 6 bases and J by 0 bases, with 6 bases of the junction left unmatched. This CDR3 contains 16 residues. Looked up from germline, CDR1 is LNHDA and CDR2 is SQIVND (reference sequence). The CDR3 bases are TGTGCCAGTAGCTTCGGGACAGGGAGCTCCTACAATGAGCAGTTCTTC. It yields the protein CASSFGTGSSYNEQFF.

The CDR3 protein is CSVEEGVEQFF. CDR3 coding DNA: TGCAGCGTTGAAGAGGGAGTAGAGCAGTTCTTC. The chain recombines TRBV29-1 with TRBJ2-1, with D possibly being TRBD2 (5 bases). The CDR3 is 11 amino acids. Germline CDR1 SQVTM, CDR2 ANQGSEA. V was pared by 0 bases and J by 10 bases, with 7 bases between.

This chain links TRBV5-1 with TRBJ2-5; 12 positions match TRBD2. This CDR3 comprises 15 residues. CDR1 and CDR2 (germline): SGHRS, YFSETQ. V lost 0 bases to trimming and J lost 4 bases; unmatched junction nucleotides: 1. The CDR3 here is CASSLGLAGAETQYF. CDR3 in DNA: TGCGCCAGCAGCTTGGGACTAGCGGGAGCAGAGACCCAGTACTTC.

This chain joins TRBV27 and TRBJ1-2; D may be TRBD1 (6 bases). Per germline, CDR1 MNHEY and CDR2 SMNVEV (reference sequence). V was clipped by 5 bases and J by 6 bases, with 13 bases between them. CDR3 length: 13 residues. CDR3 DNA sequence: TGTGCCAGCAGTCATCGGACAGACGATGGCTACACCTTC. This sequence encodes CASSHRTDDGYTF.

This chain joins TRBV28 and TRBJ2-7; 9 bases are shared with TRBD2. The CDR3 runs 13 residues. Losses at the gene ends were 8 bases for V and 7 bases for J; bases not matched to a gene: 9. Germline V gene lookup returns CDR1 MDHEN and CDR2 SYDVKM. The CDR3 DNA follows: TGTGCCAGCGCCTGGACTAGCGTGGGGGAGCAGTACTTC. It codes for CASAWTSVGEQYF.

This clone was observed a single time. This chain uses TRBV9 with TRBJ2-5, with D unclear. Between the trimmed V and J ends, which lost 2 bases and 5 bases, there was a span of 13 bases. CDR1 and CDR2 (germline): SGDLS, YYNGEE. This CDR3 has 14 residues. The CDR3 region is CASSVPELGETQYF. CDR3 sequence (DNA): TGTGCCAGCAGCGTTCCGGAGTTAGGGGAGACCCAGTACTTC.

The chain couples TRBV27 to TRBJ2-5; D call uncertain. The length of the CDR3 is 15 residues. The germline V gene encodes CDR1 MNHEY and CDR2 SMNVEV (reference sequence). Deletions cut 0 bases from V and 4 bases from J, with 12 bases between. DNA of the CDR3: TGTGCCAGCAGTTTATCGTCCATTCCGGGAGAGACCCAGTACTTC. Amino acid sequence: CASSLSSIPGETQYF.

V usage is TRBV27 and J usage is TRBJ2-1; tentatively, D is TRBD2 (6 bases). Deletions cut 2 bases from V and 2 bases from J, with 10 bases between. The germline V gene encodes CDR1 MNHEY and CDR2 SMNVEV (reference sequence). The CDR3 covers 15 residues. CDR3 in amino acids: CASSLTAGTYNEQFF. In nucleotides, the CDR3 is TGTGCCAGCAGTTTAACGGCGGGAACCTACAATGAGCAGTTCTTC.

This clone has a handful of counts. The gene calls are TRBV7-9 and TRBJ1-5; D is undetermined. CDR1 SEHNR and CDR2 FQNEAQ come from the germline V gene (reference sequence). The CDR3 loop spans 15 amino acids. Between the trimmed V and J ends, which lost 5 bases and 6 bases, there was a span of 17 bases. DNA of the CDR3: TGTGCCAGCAGCCCCTCCGCGTTTGTGGGTCAGCCCCAGCATTTT. The encoded protein is CASSPSAFVGQPQHF.

The CDR3 DNA sequence: TGCGCCAGCAGCCAAGATCCTCCCAGGCCCACAGATACGCAGTATTTT. Its translation is CASSQDPPRPTDTQYF. V usage is TRBV4-1 and J usage is TRBJ2-3; D gene unclear. This CDR3 is built from 16 residues. In germline, CDR1 is MGHRA, CDR2 YSYEKL. The germline V and J ends were trimmed by 0 bases and 2 bases, with 12 bases remaining between them.

The chain has TRBV9 and TRBJ1-2, with D possibly TRBD1 on 6 matching bases. Trimming cost V 4 bases and J 4 bases, with 14 bases left between them. The CDR3 is made up of 14 amino acids. The germline gives CDR1 SGDLS, CDR2 YYNGEE. Here the CDR3 DNA reads TGTGCCAGCAGCTTAGGGGGAGTACGCTATGGCTACACCTTC. Residues: CASSLGGVRYGYTF.

The V call is TRBV7-2, the J call TRBJ2-1; TRBD2 matches at 7 bases. Germline CDR1 reads SGHTA; CDR2 reads FQGNSA. This CDR3 is 15 amino acids long. Trimming cost V 7 bases and J 7 bases; bases outside gene matches: 13. The CDR3 here is CASKGGRTGWNEQFF. For the CDR3, the DNA is TGTGCCAGCAAGGGAGGGCGTACCGGGTGGAATGAGCAGTTCTTC.

J is TRBJ2-7 and V is TRBV2; D is perhaps TRBD2 (6 bases). The ends were cut back, 8 bases at V and 1 base at J, with 9 bases in the middle. Per germline, CDR1 SNHLY and CDR2 FYNNEI. The CDR3 covers 12 residues. The CDR3 region is CASGGESYEQYF. The DNA for the CDR3 is TGTGCCAGCGGAGGGGAATCCTACGAGCAGTACTTC.

The chain carries TRBV19 and TRBJ2-7; no clear D. Trimming pared 3 bases from V and 4 bases from J, leaving 16 bases between. The V gene's germline CDR1 is LNHDA and CDR2 SQIVND (reference sequence). CDR3 length equals 15 residues. As DNA, the CDR3 is TGTGCCAGTAGTATTAAGCTAGTTTGGGTTTACGAGCAGTACTTC. Its translation is CASSIKLVWVYEQYF.

This rearrangement joins TRBV5-1 to TRBJ2-7; 12 nucleotides match TRBD2. The CDR3 is made up of 15 amino acids. Trimming cost V 0 bases and J 3 bases; bases outside gene matches: 1. Germline V gene data show CDR1 as SGHRS and CDR2 as YFSETQ. The CDR3 region has the DNA TGCGCCAGCAGCTTGGAGACTAGCGGGAGCTACGAGCAGTACTTC. Protein: CASSLETSGSYEQYF.

Worth noting for this clone: Other DNA sequences in the same sample also yield this CDR3. This rearrangement joins TRBV27 to TRBJ1-1; 11 bases fit TRBD1. The CDR3 has 15 amino acids. Trimming cost V 3 bases and J 5 bases; bases outside gene matches: 5. The V gene's germline CDR1 is MNHEY and CDR2 SMNVEV (reference sequence). The DNA of the CDR3 is TGTGCCAGCAGTTTGAGGGACAGGGGGAATACTGAAGCTTTCTTT. Amino acids: CASSLRDRGNTEAFF.

The gene calls are TRBV7-2 and TRBJ2-5; D unclear. Germline-derived CDR1 and CDR2 are SGHTA and FQGNSA. V was cut by 5 bases and J by 5 bases, with 18 bases left in between. This CDR3 is built from 15 residues. The CDR3 nucleotides are TGTGCCAGCAGCACCCCAAGGAGCCGTTATGAGACCCAGTACTTC. Translation: CASSTPRSRYETQYF.

V usage is TRBV7-8 and J usage is TRBJ2-7; unclear D gene. CDR1 and CDR2 (germline): SGHVS, FQNEAQ. This CDR3 is built from 15 residues. Trimming removed 5 bases at V and 3 bases at J, with 17 bases between. CDR3 coding DNA: TGTGCCAGCAGCCCAGAGAGGTCCGCGAACTACGAGCAGTACTTC. Translation gives CASSPERSANYEQYF. Full variable domain (missing parts from reference TRBV7-8 and TRBJ2-7): GAGVSQSPRYKVAKRGQDVALRCDPISGHVSLFWYQQALGQGPEFLTYFQNEAQLDKSGLPSDRFFAERPEGSVSTLKIQRTQQEDSAVYLCASSPERSANYEQYFGPGTRLTVT.

The chain has TRBV28 and TRBJ2-1, with TRBD2 identical over 10 bases. From germline, CDR1 is MDHEN and CDR2 SYDVKM. J lost 0 bases, V lost 3 bases, and 5 bases had no gene match. CDR3 length: 17 amino acids. The CDR3 is CASSLTSGYSSYNEQFF. The CDR3 DNA reads TGTGCCAGCAGTTTGACTAGCGGGTACAGCTCCTACAATGAGCAGTTCTTC.

V usage is TRBV28 and J usage is TRBJ2-7, with 14 bases aligning to TRBD2. CDR3 length: 18 residues. CDR1 is MDHEN, CDR2 SYDVKM, per germline. Trimming at V came to 3 bases and at J to 3 bases, leaving 10 bases not matched to a gene. The CDR3 region is CASSFPPTSGRAGYEQYF. CDR3 bases: TGTGCCAGCAGTTTCCCACCGACTAGCGGGAGGGCCGGCTACGAGCAGTACTTC.

The chain links TRBV5-3 to TRBJ2-1; 14 nucleotides align to TRBD2. TRBV5-3 falls under the ORF class, with uncertain function. The CDR3 loop spans 15 amino acids. Trimming at V came to 4 bases and at J to 6 bases, leaving 3 bases not matched to a gene. CDR3 in amino acids: CARSKGLAGVNEQFF. The CDR3 DNA sequence: TGTGCCAGAAGCAAGGGACTAGCGGGAGTCAATGAGCAGTTCTTC.